Listed below are T cell receptor beta chains from one sample, sequenced in a study of brain T cells in children with intractable seizures. TCRdb keeps only in-frame clones here, not all; method: immunoSEQ multiplex PCR. The repertoire has under 150,000 clones, 90% to 95% of them found once; the top ten carry roughly 4%. The specimen comprised peripheral blood, sampled at surgery. Receptor source: a boy under two years old with hemimegalencephaly and intractable seizures. Both conserved end residues are part of each CDR3. The D gene is left open where the match is weak. Rows may omit the clone size; those that give it use once, few, many or a size class.

abundance	d_gene	v_gene	j_gene	CDR3aa	CDR3nt
NA	NA	TRBV28	TRBJ2-2	CASSLNLRGTGELFF	TGTGCCAGCAGTTTGAACCTGAGAGGAACCGGGGAGCTGTTTTTT
NA	NA	TRBV24-1	TRBJ2-6	CATSSPRSSGANVLTF	TGTGCCACCAGTTCCCCCAGGTCCTCTGGGGCCAACGTCCTGACTTTC
NA	TRBD2	TRBV7-9	TRBJ2-3	CASSFQREVEDTQYF	TGTGCCAGCAGCTTCCAGCGGGAGGTAGAAGATACGCAGTATTTT
NA	TRBD1	TRBV12-3/TRBV12-4	TRBJ1-2	CASTMGQGVGYTF	TGTGCCAGCACCATGGGACAGGGGGTTGGCTACACCTTC
NA	TRBD1	TRBV5-5	TRBJ2-7	CASSLVQGDAYEQYF	TGTGCCAGCAGCTTGGTCCAGGGGGATGCCTACGAGCAGTACTTC
once	NA	TRBV5-1	TRBJ1-1	CASSPSGVAEAFF	TGCGCCAGCAGCCCGTCCGGGGTAGCGGAAGCTTTCTTT
NA	NA	TRBV6-2/TRBV6-3	TRBJ2-7	CASSYQGRSWEQYF	TGTGCCAGCAGTTACCAGGGGAGGAGTTGGGAGCAGTACTTC
NA	TRBD2	TRBV19	TRBJ2-1	CASSPRTSVNNEQFF	TGTGCCAGTAGTCCCAGGACTAGCGTAAACAATGAGCAGTTCTTC
NA	TRBD2	TRBV27	TRBJ2-3	CASSSPFGGLASDTQYF	TGTGCCAGCAGTTCCCCCTTTGGGGGACTAGCGTCAGATACGCAGTATTTT
NA	TRBD1	TRBV27	TRBJ1-1	CASSDQGVHPNTEAFF	TGTGCCAGCAGCGATCAGGGGGTTCACCCGAACACTGAAGCTTTCTTT
NA	NA	TRBV13	TRBJ1-1	CASSLTGLPEAFF	TGTGCCAGCAGCCTCACGGGGCTCCCGGAAGCTTTCTTT
once	NA	TRBV27	TRBJ2-1	CASSSYDPYNEQFF	TGTGCCAGCAGTTCGTATGACCCCTACAATGAGCAGTTCTTC
NA	TRBD1	TRBV5-3	TRBJ2-4	CARRPGQGATAKNIQYF	TGTGCCAGAAGGCCCGGACAGGGGGCGACGGCCAAAAACATTCAGTACTTC
NA	NA	TRBV7-9	TRBJ1-1	CASTSKGQRRKGNTEAFF	TGTGCCAGCACCTCGAAGGGACAAAGAAGGAAGGGGAACACTGAAGCTTTCTTT
NA	NA	TRBV7-2	TRBJ1-2	CASSLVQESGYTF	TGTGCCAGCAGCTTAGTTCAGGAGTCTGGCTACACCTTC
NA	TRBD2	TRBV7-2	TRBJ2-7	CASSLAGVVYEQYF	TGTGCCAGCTCCCTGGCGGGAGTGGTCTACGAGCAGTACTTC
NA	NA	TRBV5-5	TRBJ1-6	CASSYVLASYNSPLHF	TGTGCCAGCAGCTATGTCCTGGCCTCCTATAATTCACCCCTCCACTTT
NA	NA	TRBV5-5	TRBJ2-3	CASSLPGGIHTDTQYF	TGTGCCAGCAGCTTACCCGGCGGGATACACACAGATACGCAGTATTTT
NA	NA	TRBV2	TRBJ2-7	CASSEGLYKQYF	TGTGCCAGCAGTGAGGGTCTCTACAAGCAGTACTTC